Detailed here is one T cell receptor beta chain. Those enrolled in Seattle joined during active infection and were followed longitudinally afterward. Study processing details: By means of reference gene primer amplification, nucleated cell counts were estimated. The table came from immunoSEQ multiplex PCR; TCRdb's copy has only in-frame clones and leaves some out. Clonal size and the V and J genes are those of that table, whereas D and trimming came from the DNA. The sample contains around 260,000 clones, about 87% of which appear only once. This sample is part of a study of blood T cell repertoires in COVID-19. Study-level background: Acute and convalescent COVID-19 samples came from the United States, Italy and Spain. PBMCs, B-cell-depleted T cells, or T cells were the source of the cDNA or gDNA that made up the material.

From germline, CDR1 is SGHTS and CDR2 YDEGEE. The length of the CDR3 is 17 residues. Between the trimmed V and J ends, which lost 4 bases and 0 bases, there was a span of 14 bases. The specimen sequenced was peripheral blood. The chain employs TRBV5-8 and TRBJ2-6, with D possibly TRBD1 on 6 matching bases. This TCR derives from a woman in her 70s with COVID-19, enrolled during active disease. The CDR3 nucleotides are TGTGCCAGCAGCCCAACGTACAGGGCCTCTGGGGCCAACGTCCTGACTTTC. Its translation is CASSPTYRASGANVLTF.